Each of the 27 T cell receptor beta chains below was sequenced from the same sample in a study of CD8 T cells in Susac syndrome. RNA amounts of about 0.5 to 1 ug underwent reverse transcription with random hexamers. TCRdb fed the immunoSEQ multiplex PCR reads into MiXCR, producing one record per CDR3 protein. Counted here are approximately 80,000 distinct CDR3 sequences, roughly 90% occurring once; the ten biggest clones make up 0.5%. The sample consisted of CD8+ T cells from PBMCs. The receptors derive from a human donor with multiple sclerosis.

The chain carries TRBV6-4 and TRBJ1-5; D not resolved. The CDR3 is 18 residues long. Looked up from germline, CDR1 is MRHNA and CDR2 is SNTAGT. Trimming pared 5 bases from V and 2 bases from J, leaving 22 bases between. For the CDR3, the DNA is TGTGCCAGCAGTACCCCGGAGGGCCTCCGGGTGGGCAATCAGCCCCAGCATTTT. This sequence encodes CASSTPEGLRVGNQPQHF.

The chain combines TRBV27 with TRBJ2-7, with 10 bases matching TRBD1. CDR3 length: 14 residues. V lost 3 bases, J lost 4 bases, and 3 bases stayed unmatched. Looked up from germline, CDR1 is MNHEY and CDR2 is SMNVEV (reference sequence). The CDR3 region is CASSFRDRGYEQYF. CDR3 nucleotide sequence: TGTGCCAGCAGTTTCCGGGACAGGGGATACGAGCAGTACTTC.

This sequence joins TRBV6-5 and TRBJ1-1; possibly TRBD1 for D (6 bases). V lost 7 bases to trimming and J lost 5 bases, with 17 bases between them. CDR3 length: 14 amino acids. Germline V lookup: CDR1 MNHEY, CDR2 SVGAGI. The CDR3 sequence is CASTTQGSRTEAFF. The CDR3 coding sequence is TGTGCCAGCACCACGCAGGGGAGTCGAACTGAAGCTTTCTTT.

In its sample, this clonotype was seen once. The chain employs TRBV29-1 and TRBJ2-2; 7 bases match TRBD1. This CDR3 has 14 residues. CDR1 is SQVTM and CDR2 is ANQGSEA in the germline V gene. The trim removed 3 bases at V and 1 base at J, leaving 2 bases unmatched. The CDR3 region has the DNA TGCAGCGTTGATTGGACAGGGAACACCGGGGAGCTGTTTTTT. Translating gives CSVDWTGNTGELFF.

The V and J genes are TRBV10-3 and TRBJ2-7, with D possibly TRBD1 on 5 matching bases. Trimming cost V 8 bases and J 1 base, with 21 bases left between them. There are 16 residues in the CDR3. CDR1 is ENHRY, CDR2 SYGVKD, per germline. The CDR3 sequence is CAIGSFLDSPSYEQYF. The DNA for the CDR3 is TGTGCCATCGGCAGTTTCCTAGACAGTCCATCCTACGAGCAGTACTTC.

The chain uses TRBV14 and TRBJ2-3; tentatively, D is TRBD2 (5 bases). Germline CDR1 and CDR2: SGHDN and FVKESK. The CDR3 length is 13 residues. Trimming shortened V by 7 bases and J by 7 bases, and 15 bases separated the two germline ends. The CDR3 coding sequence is TGTGCCAGCAACCGAGGGTGGACCTATACGCAGTATTTT. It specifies CASNRGWTYTQYF.

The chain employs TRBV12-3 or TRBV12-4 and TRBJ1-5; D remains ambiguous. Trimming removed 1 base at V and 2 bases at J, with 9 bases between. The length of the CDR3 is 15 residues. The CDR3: CASSLGAQGNQPQHF. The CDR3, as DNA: TGTGCCAGCAGTTTAGGGGCGCAGGGCAATCAGCCCCAGCATTTT.

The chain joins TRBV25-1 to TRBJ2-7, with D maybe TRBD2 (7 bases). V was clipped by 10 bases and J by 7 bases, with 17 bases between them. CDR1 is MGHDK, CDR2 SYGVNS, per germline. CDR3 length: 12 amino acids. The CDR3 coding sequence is TGTGCCACCATGGGGGGGCCGGGGGAGCAGTACTTC. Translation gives CATMGGPGEQYF.

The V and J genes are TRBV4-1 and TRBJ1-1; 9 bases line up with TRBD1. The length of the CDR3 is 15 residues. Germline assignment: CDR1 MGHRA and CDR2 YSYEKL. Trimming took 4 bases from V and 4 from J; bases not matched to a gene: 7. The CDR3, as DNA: TGCGCCAGCAGCCTAGCGGGGACAGGGACCACTGAAGCTTTCTTT. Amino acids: CASSLAGTGTTEAFF.

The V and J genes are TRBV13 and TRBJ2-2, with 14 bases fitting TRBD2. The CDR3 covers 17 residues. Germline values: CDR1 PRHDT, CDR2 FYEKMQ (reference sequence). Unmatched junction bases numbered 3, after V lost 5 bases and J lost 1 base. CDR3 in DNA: TGTGCCAGCAGCCCCGGGACTAGCGGGAGGAACACCGGGGAGCTGTTTTTT. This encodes CASSPGTSGRNTGELFF. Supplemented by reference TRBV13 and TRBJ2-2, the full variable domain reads AAGVIQSPRHLIKEKRETATLKCYPIPRHDTVYWYQQGPGQDPQFLISFYEKMQSDKGSIPDRFSAQQFSDYHSELNMSSLELGDSALYFCASSPGTSGRNTGELFFGEGSRLTVL.

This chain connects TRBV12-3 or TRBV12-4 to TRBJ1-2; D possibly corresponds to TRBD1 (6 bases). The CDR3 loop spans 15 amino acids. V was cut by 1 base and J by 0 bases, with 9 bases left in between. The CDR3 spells CASSLVDRANYGYTF. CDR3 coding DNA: TGTGCCAGCAGTTTAGTGGACAGAGCTAACTATGGCTACACCTTC.

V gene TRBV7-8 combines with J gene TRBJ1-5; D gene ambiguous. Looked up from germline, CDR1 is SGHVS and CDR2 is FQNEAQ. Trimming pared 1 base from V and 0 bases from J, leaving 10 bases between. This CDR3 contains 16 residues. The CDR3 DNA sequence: TGTGCCAGCAGCTTAGAGGGAGCGTATAGCAATCAGCCCCAGCATTTT. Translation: CASSLEGAYSNQPQHF.

This chain's CDR3 is CSAVRDRGSNQPQHF. CDR3 bases: TGCAGTGCCGTCCGGGACAGGGGGAGCAATCAGCCCCAGCATTTT. The rearrangement joins TRBV20-1 to TRBJ1-5, with 11 bases aligning to TRBD1. This CDR3 is built from 15 residues. Germline V gene data show CDR1 as DFQATT and CDR2 as SNEGSKA (reference sequence). V gave up 6 bases and J gave up 1 base; unmatched junction bases: 5.

CDR3 sequence: CASSREFGLAAFYNEQFF. The CDR3 DNA reads TGTGCCAGCAGCCGAGAATTCGGACTAGCGGCATTCTACAATGAGCAGTTCTTC. The chain joins TRBV2 to TRBJ2-1; 10 bases are a match to TRBD2. Germline CDR1 is SNHLY and CDR2 is FYNNEI. This CDR3 comprises 18 residues. With V trimmed by 6 bases and J by 3 bases, 14 bases remained unmatched.

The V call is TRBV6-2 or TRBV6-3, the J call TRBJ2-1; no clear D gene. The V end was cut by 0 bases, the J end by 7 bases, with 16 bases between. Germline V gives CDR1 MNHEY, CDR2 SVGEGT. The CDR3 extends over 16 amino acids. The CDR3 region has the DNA TGTGCCAGCAGTTACTCGCCAGAAGTCCCAGCAAATGAGCAGTTCTTC. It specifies CASSYSPEVPANEQFF.

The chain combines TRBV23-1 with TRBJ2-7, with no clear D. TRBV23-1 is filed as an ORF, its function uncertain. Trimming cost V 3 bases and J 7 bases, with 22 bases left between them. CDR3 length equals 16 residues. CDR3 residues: CASSQARQQPRREQYF. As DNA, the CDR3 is TGCGCCAGCAGTCAGGCCCGTCAGCAACCCCGGCGGGAGCAGTACTTC.

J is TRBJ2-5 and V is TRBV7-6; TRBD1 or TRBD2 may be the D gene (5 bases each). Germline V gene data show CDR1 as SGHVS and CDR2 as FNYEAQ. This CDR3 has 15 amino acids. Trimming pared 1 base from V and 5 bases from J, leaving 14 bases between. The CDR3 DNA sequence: TGTGCCAGCAGCTTAGATTATGGGACGGGGGAGACCCAGTACTTC. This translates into CASSLDYGTGETQYF.

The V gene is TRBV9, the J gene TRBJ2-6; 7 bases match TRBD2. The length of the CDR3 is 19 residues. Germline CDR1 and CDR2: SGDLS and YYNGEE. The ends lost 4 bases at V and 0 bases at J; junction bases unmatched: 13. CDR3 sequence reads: CASSPQSGGSYSGANVLTF. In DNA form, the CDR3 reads TGTGCCAGCAGCCCCCAGTCCGGGGGGTCGTACTCTGGGGCCAACGTCCTGACTTTC.

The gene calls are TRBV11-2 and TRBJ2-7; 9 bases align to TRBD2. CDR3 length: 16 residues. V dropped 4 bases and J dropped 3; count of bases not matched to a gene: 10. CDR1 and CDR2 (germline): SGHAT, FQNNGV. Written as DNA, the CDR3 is TGTGCCAGCAGCTCTAACGATGGCGGGAGGGGCTACGAGCAGTACTTC. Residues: CASSSNDGGRGYEQYF.

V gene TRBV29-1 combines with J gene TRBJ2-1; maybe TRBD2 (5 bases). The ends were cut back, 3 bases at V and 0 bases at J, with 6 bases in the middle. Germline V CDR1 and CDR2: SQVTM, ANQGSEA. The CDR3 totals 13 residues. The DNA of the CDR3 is TGCAGCGTTGACGAGGGCTCCTACAATGAGCAGTTCTTC. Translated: CSVDEGSYNEQFF.

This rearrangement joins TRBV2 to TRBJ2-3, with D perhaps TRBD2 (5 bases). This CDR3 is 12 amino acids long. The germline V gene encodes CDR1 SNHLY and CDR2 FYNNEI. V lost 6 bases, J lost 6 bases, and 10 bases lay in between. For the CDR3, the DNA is TGTGCCAGCAGAGACTTAGCGGATACGCAGTATTTT. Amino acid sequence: CASRDLADTQYF.

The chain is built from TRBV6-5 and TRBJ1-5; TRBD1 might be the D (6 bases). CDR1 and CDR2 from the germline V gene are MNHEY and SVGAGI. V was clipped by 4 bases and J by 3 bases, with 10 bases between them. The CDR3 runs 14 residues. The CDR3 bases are TGTGCCAGCAGTTTTGGACAGTACAATCAGCCCCAGCATTTT. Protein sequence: CASSFGQYNQPQHF.

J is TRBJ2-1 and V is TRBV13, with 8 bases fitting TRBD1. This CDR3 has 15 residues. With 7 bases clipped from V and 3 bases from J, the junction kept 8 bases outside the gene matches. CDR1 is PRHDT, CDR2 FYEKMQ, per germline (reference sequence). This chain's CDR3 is CASTSGGRDYNEQFF. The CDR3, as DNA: TGTGCCAGCACCTCAGGGGGCAGGGACTACAATGAGCAGTTCTTC.

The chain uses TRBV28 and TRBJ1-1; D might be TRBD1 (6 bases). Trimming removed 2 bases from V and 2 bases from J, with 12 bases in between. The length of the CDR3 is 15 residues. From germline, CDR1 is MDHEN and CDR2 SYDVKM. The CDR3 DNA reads TGTGCCAGCAGTTTAGACGGGACAACAAACACTGAAGCTTTCTTT. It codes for CASSLDGTTNTEAFF.

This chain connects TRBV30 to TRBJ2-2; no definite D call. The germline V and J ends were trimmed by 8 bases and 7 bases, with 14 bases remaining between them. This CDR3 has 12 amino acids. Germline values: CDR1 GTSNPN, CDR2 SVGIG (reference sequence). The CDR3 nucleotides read TGTGCCGGGAACACTCTATACGGGGAGCTGTTTTTT. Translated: CAGNTLYGELFF.

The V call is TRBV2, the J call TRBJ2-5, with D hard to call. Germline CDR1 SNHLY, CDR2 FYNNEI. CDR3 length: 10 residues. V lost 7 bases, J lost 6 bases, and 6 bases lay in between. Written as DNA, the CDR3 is TGTGCCAGCAAAGGGAAGACCCAGTACTTC. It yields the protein CASKGKTQYF.

The CDR3 is CSARDYKGSWNEQYF. CDR3 in DNA: TGCAGTGCTAGAGATTACAAGGGAAGTTGGAACGAGCAGTACTTC. The chain is built from TRBV20-1 and TRBJ2-7; D remains unclear. Trimming took 0 bases from V and 5 from J, leaving 17 bases between them. Germline V gene data show CDR1 as DFQATT and CDR2 as SNEGSKA (reference sequence). This CDR3 contains 15 residues.